The 5 T cell receptor beta chains listed next were all sequenced from one sample in a study of CXCR3-negative and CXCR3-positive naive CD8 T cells. The libraries of TRB cDNA were constructed through 5' RACE using UMI labels. After re-calling the 5' RACE reads, TCRdb lists one entry per CDR3 protein, DNA absent. Its table records fewer than 50,000 distinct CDR3 sequences. The sample was naive CXCR3- CD8+ T cells from blood. Described subset: CD45RO-CCR7+CD27+CD95- naive CD8+ T cells lacking CXCR3 (TNR3-). Every receptor here comes from a human donor in good health. Some clones in this sample may be carry-over from other donors' samples.

This chain joins TRBV3-1 and TRBJ2-7. Germline V lookup: CDR1 LGHDT, CDR2 YNNKEL (reference sequence). The CDR3 has 13 amino acids. CDR3 in amino acids: CASSPQSSYEQYF.

Frequency places this clonotype as medium-sized (0.01 to 0.1%). The V gene is TRBV29-1, the J gene TRBJ2-5; TCRdb lists TRBD1, though no DNA is available to test this call. The germline V gene has CDR1 SQVTM and CDR2 ANQGSEA. The CDR3 length is 12 residues. The CDR3 region is CSVGGREETQYF.

The chain combines TRBV4-2 with TRBJ2-5; TCRdb's D call of TRBD1 is untestable without DNA. CDR1 is LGHNA, CDR2 YNFKEQ, per germline. The CDR3 runs to 15 residues. The CDR3 protein is CASSQSRTDQETQYF.

CDR3 residues: CSVWGRVGTNEKLFF. V is TRBV29-1 and J is TRBJ1-4; TCRdb reports TRBD1, a call that lacks DNA to check it against. The length of the CDR3 is 15 residues. Germline V lookup: CDR1 SQVTM, CDR2 ANQGSEA.

The genes are TRBV5-5 and TRBJ2-7; TCRdb calls TRBD1, which cannot be checked without DNA. This CDR3 is built from 16 residues. The germline V gene has CDR1 SGHKS and CDR2 YYEKEE (reference sequence). The CDR3 is CASSLRTGPSSYEQYF. The variable domain in full, completed from reference TRBV5-5 and TRBJ2-7, reads DAGVTQSPTHLIKTRGQQVTLRCSPISGHKSVSWYQQVLGQGPQFIFQYYEKEERGRGNFPDRFSARQFPNYSSELNVNALLLGDSALYLCASSLRTGPSSYEQYFGPGTRLTVT.